One sample yielded the 20 T cell receptor beta chains listed below, sequenced in a study of CXCR3-negative and CXCR3-positive naive CD8 T cells. All TRB cDNA libraries came from 5' RACE performed with UMI labels. TCRdb re-called the 5' RACE reads and catalogs CDR3 proteins one per entry, DNA excluded. In all, the sample yields 75,000 to 95,000 distinct CDR3 sequences. Input material: naive CXCR3- CD8+ T cells from blood. Described subset: CD45RO-CCR7+CD27+CD95- naive CD8+ T cells lacking CXCR3 (TNR3-). The receptors originated from a human donor in good health. Some clones in this sample may be carry-over from other donors' samples.

V and J are TRBV6-2 or TRBV6-3 and TRBJ2-1. Germline V gene sequence: CDR1 MNHEY, CDR2 SVGEGT. This CDR3 spans 14 amino acids. The CDR3 spells CASSWRDSYNEQFF.

The V call is TRBV7-9, the J call TRBJ2-3. The CDR3 runs to 15 residues. The germline gives CDR1 SEHNR, CDR2 FQNEAQ (reference sequence). CDR3 in amino acids: CASSILEPTTDTQYF.

This chain links TRBV12-3 or TRBV12-4 with TRBJ2-5. The CDR3 has 12 amino acids. The CDR3 here is CASTPGTATQYF.

V and J are TRBV7-2 and TRBJ2-7. The CDR3 covers 14 residues. Germline loops: CDR1 SGHTA, CDR2 FQGNSA. The CDR3 sequence: CASSLSNILYEQYF.

V and J are TRBV5-4 and TRBJ2-7. This CDR3 contains 14 residues. Germline loops: CDR1 SGHNT, CDR2 YYREEE (reference sequence). CDR3 sequence: CASSLWAFSDEQYF.

V gene TRBV4-1 combines with J gene TRBJ1-1. This CDR3 comprises 15 residues. The germline V gene encodes CDR1 MGHRA and CDR2 YSYEKL. The CDR3 protein is CASSPMLGGNTEAFF.

The V gene is TRBV7-9, the J gene TRBJ2-7; the TCRdb call, TRBD1, lacks DNA for checking. Germline V gene data show CDR1 as SEHNR and CDR2 as FQNEAQ (reference sequence). The CDR3 is 14 amino acids. This CDR3 is CASRSTGNKYEQYF. Complete variable domain (other parts from reference TRBV7-9 and TRBJ2-7): DTGVSQNPRHKITKRGQNVTFRCDPISEHNRLYWYRQTLGQGPEFLTYFQNEAQLEKSRLLSDRFSAERPKGSFSTLEIQRTEQGDSAMYLCASRSTGNKYEQYFGPGTRLTVT.

The chain carries TRBV2 and TRBJ1-5. Looked up from germline, CDR1 is SNHLY and CDR2 is FYNNEI. The CDR3 spans 14 residues. The CDR3 region is CASSEVGSMAPQHF.

The V gene is TRBV7-6, the J gene TRBJ2-1; as DNA is missing, the TRBD1 call by TCRdb cannot be tested. The CDR3 is 16 amino acids. Germline values: CDR1 SGHVS, CDR2 FNYEAQ. CDR3 protein: CASSLAGGGVRYEQFF.

The V call is TRBV5-1, the J call TRBJ2-1; TCRdb reports TRBD1, a call that lacks DNA to check it against. CDR1 and CDR2 (germline): SGHRS, YFSETQ. The CDR3 sequence is 15 residues long. CDR3 region: CASSFYGGLNNEQFF. Full variable domain (rest looked up from reference TRBV5-1 and TRBJ2-1): KAGVTQTPRYLIKTRGQQVTLSCSPISGHRSVSWYQQTPGQGLQFLFEYFSETQRNKGNFPGRFSGRQFSNSRSEMNVSTLELGDSALYLCASSFYGGLNNEQFFGPGTRLTVL.

The chain combines TRBV6-2 or TRBV6-3 with TRBJ2-1; without DNA, the TCRdb call of TRBD1 cannot be checked. The V gene's germline CDR1 is MNHEY and CDR2 SVGEGT. CDR3 length: 13 residues. The CDR3 sequence: CASTWGALNEQFF.

This chain joins TRBV28 and TRBJ2-2; TCRdb's D gene call, TRBD1, goes unchecked for lack of DNA. Germline V gene sequence: CDR1 MDHEN, CDR2 SYDVKM. The CDR3 runs to 14 residues. CDR3 loop: CASSPAGAPGELFF.

J is TRBJ1-5 and V is TRBV6-6; the D gene TCRdb calls, TRBD1, cannot be checked with no DNA. The CDR3 runs to 18 residues. From germline, CDR1 is MNHNY and CDR2 SVGAGI (reference sequence). The CDR3 region is CASSHQTGPFYSNQPQHF.

This chain uses TRBV29-1 with TRBJ2-3; the D call from TCRdb, TRBD1, cannot be confirmed without DNA. The CDR3 is 14 residues long. Germline V lookup: CDR1 SQVTM, CDR2 ANQGSEA. This CDR3 reads CSVEGGVITDTQYF.

V and J are TRBV5-6 and TRBJ1-6; TCRdb lists TRBD1, though no DNA is available to test this call. CDR3 length: 13 amino acids. Germline V gene sequence: CDR1 SGHDT, CDR2 YYEEEE. CDR3 residues: CASSPGANSPLHF.

The chain couples TRBV20-1 to TRBJ2-7. The germline CDR1 and CDR2 sequences are DFQATT and SNEGSKA (reference sequence). This CDR3 has 14 residues. The CDR3 here is CSASRQVEVDEQYF.

This chain joins TRBV5-1 and TRBJ2-2. CDR1 is SGHRS, CDR2 YFSETQ, per germline. The CDR3 runs to 12 residues. The CDR3: CASSLAYGELFF.

The V and J genes are TRBV6-2 or TRBV6-3 and TRBJ2-3; checking the TCRdb D call of TRBD1 is not possible without DNA. CDR3 length: 16 amino acids. Germline V gene data show CDR1 as MNHEY and CDR2 as SVGEGT. The CDR3 loop is CASIKAPDRGLDTQYF.

The rearrangement joins TRBV6-2 or TRBV6-3 to TRBJ1-1; TCRdb's D gene call, TRBD1, goes unchecked for lack of DNA. Germline V CDR1 and CDR2: MNHEY, SVGEGT. CDR3 length: 16 amino acids. CDR3 loop: CASSYSITGINTEAFF.

CDR3 loop: CASSYFTPQGAVSTGELFF. The rearrangement links TRBV6-5 to TRBJ2-2; TCRdb names TRBD1, which stays unverified in the absence of DNA. From germline, CDR1 is MNHEY and CDR2 SVGAGI. The CDR3 sequence is 19 residues long.